These 10 T cell receptor beta chains were all obtained from the same sample, sequenced in a study of cytomegalovirus exposure and HLA in healthy donors. Use of 60 Vbeta and 13 Jbeta primers characterized the PCR. The assay was immunoSEQ multiplex PCR, and TCRdb's table has in-frame clones only and misses some. The repertoire holds about 170,000 clones, around 86% seen once, with about 2.5% in the top ten. Sequencing used PBMCs. The receptors shown here come from a male donor in good health and CMV-seronegative.

The gene calls are TRBV19 and TRBJ2-1; D not certain. In germline, CDR1 is LNHDA, CDR2 SQIVND (reference sequence). This CDR3 has 11 amino acids. V dropped 7 bases and J dropped 8 bases, with 9 bases sitting between them. The CDR3 DNA reads as TGTGCCAGTACAGAAGAATATGAGCAGTTCTTC. Its protein is CASTEEYEQFF.

Concerning this clone: At one of its ends the junction is not consistent with the germline gene, which may arise from a read error. The genes are TRBV7-9 and TRBJ2-4; TRBD2 matches at 7 bases. From germline, CDR1 is SEHNR and CDR2 FQNEAQ (reference sequence). This CDR3 is built from 17 residues. The CDR3 region is CASTLVGEGEAKNIQYF. The CDR3 DNA is TGTGCCAGCACCTTAGTTGGGGAGGGAGAAGCCAAAAACATTCAGTACTTC.

This chain connects TRBV5-5 to TRBJ1-4; maybe TRBD1 (6 bases). The CDR3 length is 17 residues. From germline, CDR1 is SGHKS and CDR2 YYEKEE (reference sequence). The V end lost 0 bases, the J end lost 3 bases, and 15 bases lay between the germline ends. CDR3 in amino acids: CASSLAPTQGPNEKLFF. The CDR3 DNA reads as TGTGCCAGCAGCTTGGCCCCCACACAGGGACCTAATGAAAAACTGTTTTTT.

This chain connects TRBV5-1 to TRBJ2-5, with D possibly matching TRBD1 (6 bases). The CDR3 contains 16 residues. The V end lost 4 bases, the J end lost 5 bases, and 21 bases lay between the germline ends. Germline assignment: CDR1 SGHRS and CDR2 YFSETQ. CDR3 sequence: CASSPAPQGTTETQYF. The DNA for the CDR3 is TGCGCCAGCAGCCCGGCCCCACAGGGTACTACTGAGACCCAGTACTTC.

CDR3 bases: TGTGCCAGCAGTGAAGTACAGTTCAACCAGCCCCAGCATTTT. This encodes CASSEVQFNQPQHF. J is TRBJ1-5 and V is TRBV2; D not certain. Trimming pared 1 base from V and 7 bases from J, leaving 11 bases between. This CDR3 is 14 amino acids long. Per the germline V gene, CDR1 is SNHLY and CDR2 is FYNNEI.

This sequence joins TRBV2 and TRBJ1-5, with D uncertain. CDR3 size: 12 residues. Germline CDR1 reads SNHLY; CDR2 reads FYNNEI. The V end lost 1 base, the J end lost 7 bases, and 5 bases lay between the germline ends. CDR3 DNA: TGTGCCAGCAGTGAAGAGCGGCAGCCCCAGCATTTT. This translates into CASSEERQPQHF.

This clone came up once. The genes are TRBV5-1 and TRBJ2-7; tentative D call: TRBD1 (6 bases). Trimming cost V 6 bases and J 3 bases, with 7 bases left between them. This CDR3 has 11 amino acids. Germline V gene lookup returns CDR1 SGHRS and CDR2 YFSETQ. CDR3 in amino acids: CASKQGYEQYF. The DNA for the CDR3 is TGCGCCAGCAAACAGGGCTACGAGCAGTACTTC.

The CDR3: CASSTRQGVFDEQFF. In DNA, the CDR3 is TGCGCCAGCAGCACCCGACAGGGGGTCTTCGATGAGCAGTTCTTC. The gene calls are TRBV4-1 and TRBJ2-1; TRBD1 aligns across 9 bases. After removal of 5 bases from V and 8 bases from J, the junction contained 10 bases not matched to a gene. The CDR3 covers 15 residues. Germline loops: CDR1 MGHRA, CDR2 YSYEKL.

The rearrangement joins TRBV6-5 to TRBJ1-3; D perhaps matches TRBD1 (5 bases). V lost 2 bases to trimming and J lost 2 bases, with 10 bases between them. The germline V gene encodes CDR1 MNHEY and CDR2 SVGAGI. This CDR3 has 15 residues. The CDR3 DNA is TGTGCCAGCAGTTACGGTTCGGGGGCTGGAAACACCATATATTTT. The encoded protein is CASSYGSGAGNTIYF.

V gene TRBV7-8 combines with J gene TRBJ1-6, with TRBD1 identical over 9 bases. With V trimmed by 5 bases and J by 4 bases, 9 bases remained unmatched. The germline gives CDR1 SGHVS, CDR2 FQNEAQ. There are 17 residues in the CDR3. The CDR3 DNA follows: TGTGCCAGCAGCCGCGACAGGGGGAGAATGTATAATTCACCCCTCCACTTT. It is translated as CASSRDRGRMYNSPLHF.